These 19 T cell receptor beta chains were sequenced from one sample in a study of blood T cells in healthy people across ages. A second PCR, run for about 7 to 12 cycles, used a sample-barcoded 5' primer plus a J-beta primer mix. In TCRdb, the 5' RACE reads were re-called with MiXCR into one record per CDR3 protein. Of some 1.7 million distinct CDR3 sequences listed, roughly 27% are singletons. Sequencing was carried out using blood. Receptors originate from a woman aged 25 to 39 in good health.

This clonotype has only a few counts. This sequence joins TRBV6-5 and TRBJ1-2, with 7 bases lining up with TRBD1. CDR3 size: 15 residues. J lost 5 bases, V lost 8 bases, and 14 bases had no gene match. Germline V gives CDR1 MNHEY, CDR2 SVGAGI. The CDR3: CASQRIPGQLYGYTF. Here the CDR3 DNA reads TGTGCCAGCCAGCGAATCCCGGGACAGCTGTATGGCTACACCTTC.

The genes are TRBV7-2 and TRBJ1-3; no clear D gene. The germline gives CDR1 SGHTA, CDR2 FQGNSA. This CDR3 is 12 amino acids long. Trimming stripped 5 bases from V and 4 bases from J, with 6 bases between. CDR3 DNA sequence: TGTGCCAGCAGCCAAAGAGGAAACACCATATATTTT. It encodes CASSQRGNTIYF.

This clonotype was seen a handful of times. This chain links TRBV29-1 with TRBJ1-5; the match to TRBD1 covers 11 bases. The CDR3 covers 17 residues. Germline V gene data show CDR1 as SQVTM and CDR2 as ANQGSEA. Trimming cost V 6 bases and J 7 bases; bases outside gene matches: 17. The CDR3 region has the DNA TGCAGCGTCACCGACTCCGGGACAGGGGGTTCGGGACAGCCCCAGCATTTT. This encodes CSVTDSGTGGSGQPQHF.

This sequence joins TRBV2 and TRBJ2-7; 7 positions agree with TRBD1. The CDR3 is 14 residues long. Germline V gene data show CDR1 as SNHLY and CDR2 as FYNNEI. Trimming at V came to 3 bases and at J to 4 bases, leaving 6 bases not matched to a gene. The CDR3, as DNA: TGTGCCAGCAGTGATAGACAGGGCAGATACGAGCAGTACTTC. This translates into CASSDRQGRYEQYF.

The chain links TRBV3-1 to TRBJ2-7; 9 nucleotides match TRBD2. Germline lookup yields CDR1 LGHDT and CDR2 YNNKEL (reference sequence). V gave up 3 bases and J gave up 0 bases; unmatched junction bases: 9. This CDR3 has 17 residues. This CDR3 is CASSHGTTSGSSYEQYF. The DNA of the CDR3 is TGTGCCAGCAGCCACGGAACGACTAGCGGAAGCTCCTACGAGCAGTACTTC.

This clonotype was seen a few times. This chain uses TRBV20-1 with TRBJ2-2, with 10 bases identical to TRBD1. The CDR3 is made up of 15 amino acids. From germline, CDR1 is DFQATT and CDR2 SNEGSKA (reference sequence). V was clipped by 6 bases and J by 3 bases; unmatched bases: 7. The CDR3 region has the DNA TGCAGTGCAGAAGCGACAGGGGGCTACACCGGGGAGCTGTTTTTT. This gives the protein CSAEATGGYTGELFF.

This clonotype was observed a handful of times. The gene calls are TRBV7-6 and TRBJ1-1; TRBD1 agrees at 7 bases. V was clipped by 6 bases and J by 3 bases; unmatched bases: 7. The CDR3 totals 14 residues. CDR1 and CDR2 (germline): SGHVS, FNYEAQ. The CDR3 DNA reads TGTGCCAGCAGGTTTGGACAGGCCGACACTGAAGCTTTCTTT. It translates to CASRFGQADTEAFF.

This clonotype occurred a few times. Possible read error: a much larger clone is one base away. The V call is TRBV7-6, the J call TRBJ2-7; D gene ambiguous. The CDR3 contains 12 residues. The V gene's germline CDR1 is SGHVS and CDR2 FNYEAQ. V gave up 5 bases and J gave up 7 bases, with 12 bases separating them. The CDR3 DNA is TGTGCCAGCAGCCCATCAAACAATGAGCAGTACTTC. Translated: CASSPSNNEQYF.

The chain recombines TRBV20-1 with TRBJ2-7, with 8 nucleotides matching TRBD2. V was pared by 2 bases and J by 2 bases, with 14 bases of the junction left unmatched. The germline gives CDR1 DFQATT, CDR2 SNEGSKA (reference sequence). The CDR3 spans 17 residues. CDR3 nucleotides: TGCAGTGCTAGATCCGCTAGGTCCAGCGGGGGTACCTACGAGCAGTACTTC. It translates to CSARSARSSGGTYEQYF.

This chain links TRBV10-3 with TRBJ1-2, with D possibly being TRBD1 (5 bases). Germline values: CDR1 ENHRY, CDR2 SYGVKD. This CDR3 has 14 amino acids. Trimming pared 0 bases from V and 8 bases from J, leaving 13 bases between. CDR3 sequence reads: CAISESPGIGGYTF. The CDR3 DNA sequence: TGTGCCATCAGTGAGTCGCCAGGGATCGGCGGCTACACCTTC.

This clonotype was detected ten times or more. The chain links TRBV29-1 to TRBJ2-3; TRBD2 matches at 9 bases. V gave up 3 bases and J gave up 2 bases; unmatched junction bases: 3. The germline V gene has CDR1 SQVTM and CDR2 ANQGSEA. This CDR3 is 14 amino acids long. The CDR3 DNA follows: TGCAGCGTTGAGGCTAGCGGGAACACAGATACGCAGTATTTT. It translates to CSVEASGNTDTQYF.

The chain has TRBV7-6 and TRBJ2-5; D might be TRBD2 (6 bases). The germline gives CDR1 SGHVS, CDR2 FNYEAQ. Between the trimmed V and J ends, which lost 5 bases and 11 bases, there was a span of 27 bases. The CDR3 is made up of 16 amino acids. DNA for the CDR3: TGTGCCAGCAGCCTATCGGTCGGGACTCCCAAGGATGAGCAGTACTTC. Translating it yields CASSLSVGTPKDEQYF.

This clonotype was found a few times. The CDR3 loop reads CASSSGRREDEQFF. CDR3 sequence (DNA): TGTGCCAGCAGCTCCGGACGGCGGGAGGATGAGCAGTTCTTC. The chain carries TRBV7-9 and TRBJ2-1, with 8 bases identical to TRBD2. Germline V gene sequence: CDR1 SEHNR, CDR2 FQNEAQ (reference sequence). There are 14 residues in the CDR3. The trim removed 4 bases at V and 8 bases at J, leaving 7 bases unmatched.

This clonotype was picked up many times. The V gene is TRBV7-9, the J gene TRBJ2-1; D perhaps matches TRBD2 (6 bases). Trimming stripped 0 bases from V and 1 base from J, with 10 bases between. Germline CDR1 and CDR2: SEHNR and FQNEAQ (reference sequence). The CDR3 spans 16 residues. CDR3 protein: CASSLAPSVSYNEQFF. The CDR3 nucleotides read TGTGCCAGCAGCTTAGCTCCTAGCGTATCCTACAATGAGCAGTTCTTC.

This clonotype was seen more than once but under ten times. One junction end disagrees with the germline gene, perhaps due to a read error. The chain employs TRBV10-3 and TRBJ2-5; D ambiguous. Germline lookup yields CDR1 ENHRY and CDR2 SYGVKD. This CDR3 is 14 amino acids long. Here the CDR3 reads CAISESLGQGTQYF. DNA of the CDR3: TGTGCCATCAGTGAGTCTCTGGGCCAAGGGACCCAGTACTTC.

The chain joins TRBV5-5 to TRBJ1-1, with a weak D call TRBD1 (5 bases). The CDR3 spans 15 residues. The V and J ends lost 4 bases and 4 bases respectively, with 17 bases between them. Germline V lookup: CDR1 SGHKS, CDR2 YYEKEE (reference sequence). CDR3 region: CASSRTQGGGTEAFF. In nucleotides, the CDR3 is TGTGCCAGCAGCCGTACCCAGGGCGGGGGCACTGAAGCTTTCTTT.

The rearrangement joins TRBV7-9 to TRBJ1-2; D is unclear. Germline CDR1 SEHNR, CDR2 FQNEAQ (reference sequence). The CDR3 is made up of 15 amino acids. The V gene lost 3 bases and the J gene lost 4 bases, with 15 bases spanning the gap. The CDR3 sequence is CASSFNPGPAYGYTF. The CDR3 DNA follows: TGTGCCAGCAGCTTCAACCCGGGTCCGGCCTATGGCTACACCTTC.

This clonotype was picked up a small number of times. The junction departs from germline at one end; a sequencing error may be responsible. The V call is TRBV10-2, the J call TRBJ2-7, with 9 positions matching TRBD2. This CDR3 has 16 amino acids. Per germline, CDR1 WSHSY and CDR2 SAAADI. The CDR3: CASIEIWREGSYEQYF. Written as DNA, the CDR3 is TGCGCCAGCATTGAGATTTGGCGGGAGGGCTCCTACGAGCAGTACTTC.

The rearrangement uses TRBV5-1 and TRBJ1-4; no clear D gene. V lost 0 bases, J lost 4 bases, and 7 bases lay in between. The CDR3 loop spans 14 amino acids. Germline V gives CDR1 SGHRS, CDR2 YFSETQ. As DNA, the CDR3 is TGCGCCAGCAGCTTGGACAGCTTTAATGAAAAACTGTTTTTT. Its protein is CASSLDSFNEKLFF.